These 28 T cell receptor beta chains came from one sample sequenced in a study of CD8 T cells in ankylosing spondylitis. TCRdb ran MiXCR on the 5' RACE reads and lists one entry per CDR3 protein. The sample shows approximately 300,000 distinct CDR3 sequences, 8% of them seen only once. Findings and limits, study-wide: There was a TCR beta motif, made of 7 to 9 highly homologous variants, that appeared characteristic of ankylosing spondylitis blood.

The antigens of these receptors remain unknown. The sequencing input was blood, either unsorted or a sorted T cell fraction (not recorded which). These receptors all stem from a male donor with ankylosing spondylitis.

This chain connects TRBV10-3 to TRBJ2-5; 9 positions agree with TRBD2. Trimming cost V 3 bases and J 1 base; bases outside gene matches: 3. CDR1 is ENHRY and CDR2 is SYGVKD in the germline V gene. The CDR3 has 15 residues. The CDR3 sequence: CAISDLAGTQETQYF. The DNA for the CDR3 is TGTGCCATCAGTGACCTAGCGGGAACCCAAGAGACCCAGTACTTC.

This clonotype has more than one count but fewer than ten. The gene calls are TRBV5-1 and TRBJ2-2, with D possibly TRBD1 on 5 matching bases. Germline CDR1 is SGHRS and CDR2 is YFSETQ. The germline V and J ends were trimmed by 0 bases and 2 bases, with 11 bases remaining between them. The CDR3 consists of 16 residues. CDR3 region: CASSLEGALNTGELFF. The CDR3 coding sequence is TGCGCCAGCAGCTTGGAAGGGGCATTAAACACCGGGGAGCTGTTTTTT.

The rearrangement uses TRBV6-1 and TRBJ1-6; D might be TRBD1 (6 bases). The CDR3 is made up of 15 amino acids. The ends were cut back, 5 bases at V and 6 bases at J, with 14 bases in the middle. The germline CDR1 and CDR2 sequences are MNHNS and SASEGT. The CDR3 spells CASSRDRGANSPLHF. In nucleotides, the CDR3 is TGTGCCAGCAGTAGGGACCGGGGGGCTAATTCACCCCTCCACTTT.

This clonotype was detected many times. The chain uses TRBV6-1 and TRBJ1-2; D not resolved. Trimming removed 6 bases from V and 0 bases from J, with 5 bases in between. This CDR3 contains 12 residues. Germline V gene lookup returns CDR1 MNHNS and CDR2 SASEGT. CDR3 sequence: CASRRPNYGYTF. The CDR3 nucleotides read TGTGCCAGCAGGCGACCTAACTATGGCTACACCTTC.

This clonotype was seen more than once but under ten times. This sequence joins TRBV6-5 and TRBJ2-5, with no clear D. Germline V lookup: CDR1 MNHEY, CDR2 SVGAGI. V lost 0 bases to trimming and J lost 5 bases, with 10 bases between them. The CDR3 runs 14 residues. CDR3: CASSYSLDRETQYF. DNA for the CDR3: TGTGCCAGCAGTTACTCTCTAGATAGGGAGACCCAGTACTTC.

This clonotype was recorded a few times. The chain links TRBV6-1 to TRBJ1-6; 9 bases are shared with TRBD1. V was clipped by 4 bases and J by 6 bases; unmatched bases: 4. Germline V gene lookup returns CDR1 MNHNS and CDR2 SASEGT. This CDR3 has 15 residues. CDR3 bases: TGTGCCAGCAGTGGGACGGGACAGGGTAATTCACCCCTCCACTTT. Residues: CASSGTGQGNSPLHF.

The genes are TRBV29-1 and TRBJ2-3; no definite D call. The germline gives CDR1 SQVTM, CDR2 ANQGSEA. The CDR3 contains 13 residues. The germline V and J ends were trimmed by 7 bases and 2 bases, with 13 bases remaining between them. The CDR3 region has the DNA TGCAGCGCCACAACAGAAATCACAGATACGCAGTATTTT. Translating it yields CSATTEITDTQYF.

There are many counts of this clonotype. The rearrangement uses TRBV5-1 and TRBJ2-2, with no clear D. The CDR3 covers 13 residues. The germline gives CDR1 SGHRS, CDR2 YFSETQ. Trimming took off 5 bases at V and 3 bases at J, with 8 bases between the two ends. DNA of the CDR3: TGCGCCAGCAGGGACGTTGACACCGGGGAGCTGTTTTTT. It is translated as CASRDVDTGELFF.

This clonotype was recorded at least ten times. This chain uses TRBV7-2 with TRBJ1-4, with 9 nucleotides matching TRBD1. Germline V CDR1 and CDR2: SGHTA, FQGNSA. The trim removed 5 bases at V and 7 bases at J, leaving 2 bases unmatched. The CDR3 runs to 13 residues. The CDR3 nucleotides read TGTGCCAGCAGCCCGACAGGGGGTGAAAAACTGTTTTTT. Encoded protein: CASSPTGGEKLFF.

This clonotype came up many times. The gene calls are TRBV5-1 and TRBJ1-2; D is possibly TRBD1 (5 bases). The V gene's germline CDR1 is SGHRS and CDR2 YFSETQ. V was pared by 0 bases and J by 8 bases, with 11 bases between. The CDR3 loop spans 13 amino acids. The CDR3, as DNA: TGCGCCAGCAGCTTGGCCAGGGAACAAGGCTACACCTTC. Protein: CASSLAREQGYTF.

This clonotype was found a few times. The chain links TRBV2 to TRBJ2-2; D ambiguous. Trimming took off 6 bases at V and 0 bases at J, with 14 bases between the two ends. Germline V gene lookup returns CDR1 SNHLY and CDR2 FYNNEI. The CDR3 consists of 16 residues. Here the CDR3 reads CASSYTDTTNTGELFF. The CDR3 nucleotides are TGTGCCAGCAGCTATACCGACACCACGAACACCGGGGAGCTGTTTTTT. The variable domain in full, completed from reference TRBV2 and TRBJ2-2, reads EPEVTQTPSHQVTQMGQEVILRCVPISNHLYFYWYRQILGQKVEFLVSFYNNEISEKSEIFDDQFSVERPDGSNFTLKIRSTKLEDSAMYFCASSYTDTTNTGELFFGEGSRLTVL.

This clonotype was seen a handful of times. This sequence joins TRBV24-1 and TRBJ2-2; D may be TRBD1 (5 bases). V shed 5 bases and J shed 9 bases, with 12 bases lying between them. This CDR3 is built from 13 residues. Germline V lookup: CDR1 KGHDR, CDR2 SFDVKD. The CDR3 region has the DNA TGTGCCACCAGTGGAATGGGGCGTCGGGAGCTGTTTTTT. Translated: CATSGMGRRELFF.

This clonotype was seen a handful of times. The chain recombines TRBV7-2 with TRBJ2-3; no reliable D call. Germline CDR1 and CDR2: SGHTA and FQGNSA. Trimming left V 5 bases short and J 4 bases short, with 13 bases between. The CDR3 sequence is 14 residues long. As DNA, the CDR3 is TGTGCCAGCAGCCCCCGGTGGGCCCCAGATACGCAGTATTTT. The encoded protein is CASSPRWAPDTQYF. Drawing the rest from reference TRBV7-2 and TRBJ2-3, the complete variable domain is GAGVSQSPSNKVTEKGKDVELRCDPISGHTALYWYRQSLGQGLEFLIYFQGNSAPDKSGLPSDRFSAERTGGSVSTLTIQRTQQEDSAVYLCASSPRWAPDTQYFGPGTRLTVL.

The J gene is TRBJ2-1, the V gene TRBV20-1; 10 bases are a match to TRBD1. Germline CDR1 and CDR2: DFQATT and SNEGSKA (reference sequence). Trimming at V came to 2 bases and at J to 10 bases, leaving 14 bases not matched to a gene. There are 16 residues in the CDR3. The CDR3 nucleotides read TGCAGTGCTAGACAGTTCGGGACAGGGGTCCGTGTCGAGCAGTTCTTC. The encoded protein is CSARQFGTGVRVEQFF.

The V gene is TRBV11-2, the J gene TRBJ2-3, with D uncertain. Trimming shortened V by 5 bases and J by 2 bases, and 11 bases separated the two germline ends. The CDR3 has 14 residues. The V gene's germline CDR1 is SGHAT and CDR2 FQNNGV. CDR3 sequence (DNA): TGTGCCAGCAGCCCTTGGCGGAACACAGATACGCAGTATTTT. It encodes CASSPWRNTDTQYF.

This chain joins TRBV3-1 and TRBJ1-6; 7 bases are a match to TRBD1. CDR1 and CDR2 from the germline V gene are LGHDT and YNNKEL (reference sequence). V was clipped by 4 bases and J by 9 bases; unmatched bases: 12. CDR3 length: 16 residues. CDR3 DNA: TGTGCCAGCAGCCCCTTGAGAGGGGGCAACGTTTCACCCCTCCACTTT. Amino acids: CASSPLRGGNVSPLHF.

This clonotype occurred many times. The rearrangement links TRBV12-3 or TRBV12-4 to TRBJ2-2; D gene uncertain. This CDR3 has 12 amino acids. V was clipped by 6 bases and J by 6 bases, with 8 bases between them. CDR3 region: CASRSRPGELFF. The CDR3 nucleotides read TGTGCCAGCAGAAGTAGGCCCGGGGAGCTGTTTTTT.

This clonotype was seen only a few times. This sequence joins TRBV7-2 and TRBJ1-2; D may be TRBD1 (5 bases). CDR3 length: 14 residues. Germline V gives CDR1 SGHTA, CDR2 FQGNSA. Trimming left V 2 bases short and J 5 bases short, with 12 bases between. The CDR3, as DNA: TGTGCCAGCAGCTTAACCGGGGACGGATATGGCTACACCTTC. Encoded protein: CASSLTGDGYGYTF. The full variable domain, in which reference TRBV7-2 and TRBJ1-2 provide the parts outside the CDR3, is GAGVSQSPSNKVTEKGKDVELRCDPISGHTALYWYRQSLGQGLEFLIYFQGNSAPDKSGLPSDRFSAERTGGSVSTLTIQRTQQEDSAVYLCASSLTGDGYGYTFGSGTRLTVV.

This clonotype occurred many times. This chain uses TRBV2 with TRBJ1-1; 8 bases agree with TRBD1. The CDR3 runs to 14 residues. Germline V lookup: CDR1 SNHLY, CDR2 FYNNEI. Trimming cost V 6 bases and J 5 bases; bases outside gene matches: 8. CDR3 sequence: CASSAQGVGTEAFF. The CDR3 region has the DNA TGTGCCAGCAGCGCACAGGGGGTAGGAACTGAAGCTTTCTTT.

The chain uses TRBV6-5 and TRBJ2-1; tentative D call: TRBD1 (5 bases). The CDR3 extends over 17 amino acids. The V gene lost 2 bases and the J gene lost 2 bases, with 16 bases spanning the gap. CDR1 and CDR2 from the germline V gene are MNHEY and SVGAGI. CDR3 sequence reads: CASSYLYDRLTYNEQFF. The CDR3 DNA follows: TGTGCCAGCAGTTACCTGTACGACAGATTAACCTACAATGAGCAGTTCTTC.

The chain recombines TRBV4-1 with TRBJ2-7, with D perhaps being TRBD1 or TRBD2 (5 bases each). Germline V gene lookup returns CDR1 MGHRA and CDR2 YSYEKL. The CDR3 is 14 residues long. V shed 4 bases and J shed 2 bases, with 12 bases lying between them. CDR3 coding DNA: TGCGCCAGCAGCCGGGGGTTAGGAGCCTACGAGCAGTACTTC. It codes for CASSRGLGAYEQYF.

The sample holds a few counts of this clonotype. V and J are TRBV4-2 and TRBJ2-7; 7 positions agree with TRBD2. The CDR3 is made up of 14 amino acids. Per the germline V gene, CDR1 is LGHNA and CDR2 is YNFKEQ. V lost 1 base and J lost 4; bases outside the gene matches: 4. CDR3 amino acids: CASSQAGGRYEQYF. CDR3 sequence (DNA): TGTGCCAGCAGCCAAGCCGGCGGGAGATACGAGCAGTACTTC.

This clonotype has a count of ten or more. The chain is built from TRBV5-6 and TRBJ1-5, with 7 bases lining up with TRBD1. The V gene's germline CDR1 is SGHDT and CDR2 YYEEEE. The CDR3 totals 14 residues. With 4 bases clipped from V and 7 bases from J, the junction kept 8 bases outside the gene matches. The CDR3 loop reads CASSRDREGQPQHF. DNA for the CDR3: TGTGCCAGCAGCCGTGACAGGGAAGGGCAGCCCCAGCATTTT.

J is TRBJ2-7 and V is TRBV28, with D perhaps TRBD1 or TRBD2 (5 bases each). V was cut by 5 bases and J by 5 bases, with 7 bases left in between. Germline-derived CDR1 and CDR2 are MDHEN and SYDVKM. CDR3 size: 11 residues. The CDR3 region is CASSRGDEQYF. CDR3 coding DNA: TGTGCCAGCAGTCGAGGGGACGAGCAGTACTTC.

This clonotype was detected only a few times. This chain uses TRBV11-1 with TRBJ2-5; TRBD2 matches at 8 bases. The germline V gene encodes CDR1 SGHAT and CDR2 FQDESV (reference sequence). The trim removed 4 bases at V and 2 bases at J, leaving 12 bases unmatched. CDR3 length: 17 amino acids. The CDR3: CASSYLSGTRGQETQYF. The CDR3 DNA is TGTGCCAGCAGCTACCTATCCGGGACTAGAGGGCAAGAGACCCAGTACTTC.

A few counts support this clonotype. The chain employs TRBV25-1 and TRBJ2-1; 9 bases are a match to TRBD1. In germline, CDR1 is MGHDK, CDR2 SYGVNS. Germline trimming cut 0 bases from V and 8 bases from J; bases unmatched to any gene: 5. The CDR3 runs to 15 residues. The CDR3 loop reads CASSEYGQGRHEQFF. CDR3 nucleotide sequence: TGTGCCAGCAGTGAATATGGACAGGGGCGCCATGAGCAGTTCTTC.

This clonotype was observed a handful of times. The V call is TRBV20-1, the J call TRBJ2-5; 8 nucleotides line up with TRBD2. The CDR3 sequence is 15 residues long. The trim removed 1 base at V and 0 bases at J, leaving 4 bases unmatched. Per germline, CDR1 DFQATT and CDR2 SNEGSKA (reference sequence). The chain's CDR3 is CSARAGSGNQETQYF. The CDR3 DNA reads as TGCAGTGCTAGAGCCGGTAGCGGGAACCAAGAGACCCAGTACTTC.

The gene calls are TRBV7-2 and TRBJ2-7; D might be TRBD1 (6 bases). The V gene lost 6 bases and the J gene lost 2 bases, with 14 bases spanning the gap. Looked up from germline, CDR1 is SGHTA and CDR2 is FQGNSA. The CDR3 length is 14 residues. CDR3 residues: CASRQGGAAYEQYF. The DNA of the CDR3 is TGTGCCAGCAGACAAGGGGGAGCAGCCTACGAGCAGTACTTC.